This record covers a single T cell receptor (beta chain). This record comes from a study of blood T cell repertoires in COVID-19. At the level of the study: From the United States, Italy and Spain came samples of acute and convalescent COVID-19. In each case, the material was cDNA or gDNA derived from T cells, B-cell-depleted T cells, or PBMCs.

V was shortened by 5 bases and J by 0 bases, with 11 bases between the two germline ends. From germline, CDR1 is MDHEN and CDR2 SYDVKM. The CDR3 spans 14 residues. In the authors' workflow: Counts of nucleated cells, estimated from reference gene primer amplification, were obtained. Sequencing was performed with immunoSEQ multiplex PCR; in TCRdb, only in-frame clones are kept and a portion is missing. The V and J calls and the clone size are those of that table, but D and trimming were determined from the DNA. The sample lists tens of thousands of clones, about 91% occurring once. This receptor was obtained from a human donor with active COVID-19. The donor label of this sample is uncertain. Sequencing was done on a sample of peripheral blood. V usage is TRBV28 and J usage is TRBJ2-7, with D maybe TRBD1 (6 bases). The chain's CDR3 is CASSGVDSSYEQYF. In DNA, the CDR3 is TGTGCCAGCAGTGGGGTGGACAGCTCCTACGAGCAGTACTTC.